These T cell receptor beta chains were read from a single sample in a study of Graves' ophthalmopathy and Graves' hyperthyroidism. A single record per CDR3 protein comes from TCRdb applying MiXCR to the multiplex PCR reads. The table includes 660,000 or so distinct CDR3 sequences, roughly 41% detected once. The sample comprised peripheral blood. All receptors derive from an adult man with Graves' ophthalmopathy. Each CDR3 is given with its conserved first and last residue. Fields, in order: V gene, clone size, J gene, D gene, CDR3 protein, CDR3 DNA. A D gene is named only where the DNA matches it firmly. Some rows mark clone size as missing; the rest say once, few, many or name a class of expanded clone.

v_call: TRBV12-3/TRBV12-4
clone_size: many
j_call: TRBJ2-5
d_call: TRBD2
cdr3_aa: CASSRTSGISQYF
cdr3_nt: TGTGCCAGCAGTCGGACTAGCGGGATTTCCCAGTACTTC

v_call: TRBV19
clone_size: many
j_call: TRBJ1-3
d_call: TRBD1
cdr3_aa: CASSTTSSGTGEF
cdr3_nt: TGTGCCAGTAGTACAACATCATCCGGGACAGGAGAATTT

v_call: TRBV29-1
clone_size: -
j_call: TRBJ2-5
d_call: TRBD1
cdr3_aa: CSSTDRGVEETQYF
cdr3_nt: TGCAGCTCTACCGACAGGGGGGTTGAGGAGACCCAGTACTTC

v_call: TRBV10-1
clone_size: many
j_call: TRBJ1-1
d_call: -
cdr3_aa: CASSRLLTDTEAFF
cdr3_nt: TGCGCCAGCAGTCGACTTTTGACGGACACTGAAGCTTTCTTT

v_call: TRBV20-1
clone_size: -
j_call: TRBJ2-5
d_call: -
cdr3_aa: CSARREAQYF
cdr3_nt: TGCAGTGCTAGAAGAGAGGCCCAGTACTTC

v_call: TRBV29-1
clone_size: -
j_call: TRBJ2-5
d_call: -
cdr3_aa: CSVVRQEVIQYF
cdr3_nt: TGCAGCGTTGTACGGCAGGAGGTGATCCAGTACTTC

v_call: TRBV15
clone_size: -
j_call: TRBJ1-4
d_call: -
cdr3_aa: CATSSARDVKKLFF
cdr3_nt: TGTGCCACCAGCAGCGCACGGGACGTCAAAAAACTGTTTTTT

v_call: TRBV6-5
clone_size: many
j_call: TRBJ2-5
d_call: -
cdr3_aa: CASSYSATGQETQYF
cdr3_nt: TGTGCCAGCAGTTACTCGGCGACAGGCCAAGAGACCCAGTACTTC

v_call: TRBV10-3
clone_size: few
j_call: TRBJ2-7
d_call: -
cdr3_aa: CASGLRAPLYEQYF
cdr3_nt: TGTGCCAGCGGACTTAGGGCTCCCCTTTACGAGCAGTACTTC

v_call: TRBV9
clone_size: -
j_call: TRBJ1-1
d_call: -
cdr3_aa: CASSAEGDTEAFF
cdr3_nt: TGTGCCAGCAGCGCGGAGGGGGACACTGAAGCTTTCTTT

v_call: TRBV9
clone_size: -
j_call: TRBJ2-7
d_call: TRBD1
cdr3_aa: CASSYSYRGQHEQYF
cdr3_nt: TGTGCCAGCAGTTACTCTTACAGGGGGCAGCACGAGCAGTACTTC

v_call: TRBV25-1
clone_size: -
j_call: TRBJ1-4
d_call: TRBD1
cdr3_aa: CASSGNRGFTNEKLFF
cdr3_nt: TGTGCCAGCAGTGGCAACAGGGGTTTCACTAATGAAAAACTGTTTTTT

v_call: TRBV20-1
clone_size: -
j_call: TRBJ1-2
d_call: -
cdr3_aa: CSASAANYGYTF
cdr3_nt: TGCAGTGCTAGTGCCGCTAACTATGGCTACACCTTC

v_call: TRBV7-9
clone_size: few
j_call: TRBJ2-2
d_call: TRBD2
cdr3_aa: CASSRSSGGGELFF
cdr3_nt: TGTGCCAGCAGCCGGTCGAGCGGGGGCGGGGAGCTGTTTTTT

v_call: TRBV29-1
clone_size: few
j_call: TRBJ2-1
d_call: TRBD2
cdr3_aa: CSVDGTSGYNEQFF
cdr3_nt: TGCAGCGTTGATGGGACTAGCGGCTACAATGAGCAGTTCTTC

v_call: TRBV5-6
clone_size: -
j_call: TRBJ1-5
d_call: TRBD1
cdr3_aa: CASSGGTANQPQHF
cdr3_nt: TGTGCCAGCAGCGGGGGGACAGCCAATCAGCCCCAGCATTTT

v_call: TRBV29-1
clone_size: -
j_call: TRBJ2-1
d_call: -
cdr3_aa: CSVEDEGHEQFF
cdr3_nt: TGCAGCGTTGAAGATGAAGGTCATGAGCAGTTCTTC

v_call: TRBV25-1
clone_size: many
j_call: TRBJ1-3
d_call: -
cdr3_aa: CASSEGESGNTIYF
cdr3_nt: TGTGCCAGCAGTGAAGGGGAATCTGGAAACACCATATATTTT

v_call: TRBV10-3
clone_size: many
j_call: TRBJ1-6
d_call: TRBD1
cdr3_aa: CASSRQGARNSPLHF
cdr3_nt: TGTGCCAGCAGCCGACAGGGGGCGCGCAATTCACCCCTCCACTTT

v_call: TRBV2
clone_size: once
j_call: TRBJ2-7
d_call: TRBD1
cdr3_aa: CASSYLEPGQGYYEQYF
cdr3_nt: TGTGCTAGCAGTTATCTTGAACCGGGACAGGGGTACTACGAGCAGTACTTC

v_call: TRBV7-6
clone_size: many
j_call: TRBJ2-5
d_call: -
cdr3_aa: CASSRGPLQETQYF
cdr3_nt: TGTGCCAGCAGCCGGGGACCCCTCCAAGAGACCCAGTACTTC

v_call: TRBV11-2
clone_size: many
j_call: TRBJ1-1
d_call: -
cdr3_aa: CASSLSPRENAEAFF
cdr3_nt: TGTGCCAGCAGCTTATCTCCCAGGGAGAATGCTGAAGCTTTCTTT

v_call: TRBV25-1
clone_size: -
j_call: TRBJ1-5
d_call: TRBD1
cdr3_aa: CASRRDRGQPQHF
cdr3_nt: TGTGCCAGCAGACGGGACAGGGGTCAGCCCCAGCATTTT

v_call: TRBV13
clone_size: many
j_call: TRBJ1-1
d_call: -
cdr3_aa: CASSLTSGTRGTEAFF
cdr3_nt: TGTGCCAGCAGCTTAACGTCGGGTACACGTGGCACTGAAGCTTTCTTT

v_call: TRBV2
clone_size: few
j_call: TRBJ2-1
d_call: -
cdr3_aa: CASSLIRGEQFF
cdr3_nt: TGTGCCAGCAGTCTGATTCGCGGTGAGCAGTTCTTC

v_call: TRBV7-9
clone_size: -
j_call: TRBJ2-5
d_call: TRBD2
cdr3_aa: CASSLDAGGGETQYF
cdr3_nt: TGTGCCAGCAGCTTAGACGCGGGGGGGGGAGAGACCCAGTACTTC

v_call: TRBV11-3
clone_size: few
j_call: TRBJ2-2
d_call: -
cdr3_aa: CASSWKGNTGELFF
cdr3_nt: TGTGCCAGCAGCTGGAAGGGGAACACCGGGGAGCTGTTTTTT

v_call: TRBV29-1
clone_size: -
j_call: TRBJ1-2
d_call: -
cdr3_aa: CSVPAGASYGYTF
cdr3_nt: TGCAGCGTACCGGCTGGGGCCTCCTATGGCTACACCTTC

v_call: TRBV7-6
clone_size: many
j_call: TRBJ1-2
d_call: TRBD1
cdr3_aa: CASSLARGPTNYGYTF
cdr3_nt: TGTGCCAGCAGCTTAGCCAGGGGGCCAACTAACTATGGCTACACCTTC

v_call: TRBV5-1
clone_size: many
j_call: TRBJ1-2
d_call: TRBD1
cdr3_aa: CASSSTGLNYGYTF
cdr3_nt: TGCGCCAGCAGCTCGACAGGGCTCAACTATGGCTACACCTTC

v_call: TRBV12-3/TRBV12-4
clone_size: few
j_call: TRBJ2-6
d_call: -
cdr3_aa: CASSLIGTPGSGANVLTF
cdr3_nt: TGTGCCAGCAGTTTAATTGGGACTCCTGGGTCTGGGGCCAACGTCCTGACTTTC

v_call: TRBV7-9
clone_size: -
j_call: TRBJ1-2
d_call: -
cdr3_aa: CAAPTGSLGYTF
cdr3_nt: TGTGCCGCACCAACGGGCTCCTTGGGCTACACCTTC

v_call: TRBV29-1
clone_size: many
j_call: TRBJ1-1
d_call: -
cdr3_aa: CSVVWGDTEAFF
cdr3_nt: TGCAGCGTTGTTTGGGGAGACACTGAAGCTTTCTTT

v_call: TRBV29-1
clone_size: -
j_call: TRBJ2-7
d_call: TRBD1
cdr3_aa: CSVEDEGAIGEQYF
cdr3_nt: TGCAGCGTTGAAGATGAGGGGGCGATAGGCGAGCAGTACTTC

v_call: TRBV15
clone_size: -
j_call: TRBJ2-5
d_call: TRBD1
cdr3_aa: CATSQDATGSWTQYF
cdr3_nt: TGTGCCACCAGCCAAGATGCGACAGGGAGTTGGACCCAGTACTTC

v_call: TRBV7-8
clone_size: -
j_call: TRBJ2-5
d_call: -
cdr3_aa: CASSLGQGLGYF
cdr3_nt: TGTGCCAGCAGCTTAGGGCAGGGATTAGGGTACTTC

v_call: TRBV2
clone_size: many
j_call: TRBJ2-7
d_call: -
cdr3_aa: CASLRVQGTYEQYF
cdr3_nt: TGTGCCAGCCTTCGGGTGCAGGGGACCTACGAGCAGTACTTC

v_call: TRBV10-3
clone_size: many
j_call: TRBJ2-2
d_call: -
cdr3_aa: CAISPYSSGTGELFF
cdr3_nt: TGTGCCATCAGTCCCTACTCGTCGGGCACCGGGGAGCTGTTTTTT

v_call: TRBV29-1
clone_size: once
j_call: TRBJ2-5
d_call: -
cdr3_aa: CSVDEGTGGETQYF
cdr3_nt: TGCAGCGTTGATGAGGGGACCGGGGGTGAGACCCAGTACTTC